The sequence of this T cell receptor beta chain was determined in a study of long-term antiretroviral therapy in people with HIV. About this clone: The target antigen is unknown.

Study-wide findings and caveats: Whichever time point was examined, clones expanded before ART dominated the repertoire. Against controls, HIV repertoires showed narrower ranges of CDR3 length.

The samples comprised 1-10 million cryopreserved PBMC ahead of DNA extraction. The CDR3 extends over 15 amino acids. Per germline, CDR1 MNHEY and CDR2 SMNVEV (reference sequence). The ends lost 3 bases at V and 6 bases at J; junction bases unmatched: 6. Researchers ran immunoSEQ v3.0 at survey level. Assay used: immunoSEQ multiplex PCR; TCRdb lists only in-frame clones, some missing. The sample shows roughly 30,000 clones, 70% to 90% of them seen only once. The source was unsorted PBMCs, collected 0.8 years before starting antiretroviral therapy. The TCR sequence derives from a man aged 18 to 30 with HIV. The chain recombines TRBV27 with TRBJ2-7; TRBD2 aligns across 12 bases. The CDR3 DNA reads TGTGCCAGCAGTTTGACCGGACTAGCGGGACTCGAGCAGTACTTC. This codes for CASSLTGLAGLEQYF.